The rows below give T cell receptor beta chains drawn from one sample of a study of cytomegalovirus exposure and HLA in healthy donors. TCRdb's table, derived via immunoSEQ multiplex PCR, lists solely in-frame clones and lacks some. Among about 150,000 clones listed, just over 85% were seen once. Input material: PBMCs. These receptors originate from a human donor in good health. Each CDR3 is given with its conserved first and last residue. Each record gives: J gene, V gene, D gene, clone size, CDR3 DNA, CDR3 protein. D genes are given only for firm matches. Clone size, where shown, is once, few, many, or a class for clones that have expanded.

j_call: TRBJ2-3
v_call: TRBV7-9
d_call: .
clone_size: .
cdr3_nt: TGTGCCAGCAGCTTAGTGCAGGGTCGGACAGATACGCAGTATTTT
cdr3_aa: CASSLVQGRTDTQYF

j_call: TRBJ2-3
v_call: TRBV18
d_call: .
clone_size: once
cdr3_nt: TGTGCCAGCTACTCAATAGGACTTGCGCAGTATTTT
cdr3_aa: CASYSIGLAQYF

j_call: TRBJ1-2
v_call: TRBV27
d_call: .
clone_size: .
cdr3_nt: TGTGCCAGCAGTTTTAATTACGGCGGAAACTATGGCTACACCTTC
cdr3_aa: CASSFNYGGNYGYTF

j_call: TRBJ2-7
v_call: TRBV2
d_call: TRBD1
clone_size: .
cdr3_nt: TGTGCCAGCAGTGAAACGCGACAGGGTTCCTACGAGCAGTACTTC
cdr3_aa: CASSETRQGSYEQYF

j_call: TRBJ1-5
v_call: TRBV29-1
d_call: .
clone_size: once
cdr3_nt: TGCAGCGTTGGGGAGGGCAATCAGCCCCAGCATTTT
cdr3_aa: CSVGEGNQPQHF

j_call: TRBJ2-7
v_call: TRBV5-1
d_call: .
clone_size: .
cdr3_nt: TGCGCCAGCAGCTTGGTGGGGCTAAGCGAGAAGTCCTACGAGCAGTACTTC
cdr3_aa: CASSLVGLSEKSYEQYF

j_call: TRBJ1-5
v_call: TRBV28
d_call: TRBD1
clone_size: .
cdr3_nt: TGTGCCAGCAGCCCCCGGGACAGGCCTCTACAACCCCAGCATTTT
cdr3_aa: CASSPRDRPLQPQHF

j_call: TRBJ1-1
v_call: TRBV5-1
d_call: TRBD1
clone_size: .
cdr3_nt: TGCGCCAGCAGCTTCTGGGGACAGGACACTGAAGCTTTCTTT
cdr3_aa: CASSFWGQDTEAFF

j_call: TRBJ1-5
v_call: TRBV5-8
d_call: TRBD1
clone_size: .
cdr3_nt: TGTGCCAGCAGCCGACAGGGACCCAGCAATCAGCCCCAGCATTTT
cdr3_aa: CASSRQGPSNQPQHF

j_call: TRBJ2-7
v_call: TRBV5-1
d_call: TRBD1
clone_size: .
cdr3_nt: TGCGCCAGCAGCTTGTTCCCCGGACAGGCTACTAACGAGCAGTACTTC
cdr3_aa: CASSLFPGQATNEQYF

j_call: TRBJ2-2
v_call: TRBV9
d_call: TRBD1
clone_size: .
cdr3_nt: TGTGCCAGCAGCGCCGGACAGGGTTACACCGGGGAGCTGTTTTTT
cdr3_aa: CASSAGQGYTGELFF

j_call: TRBJ1-6
v_call: TRBV5-1
d_call: TRBD1
clone_size: once
cdr3_nt: TGCGCCAGCAGCTTGGTAGGGCTAAGACAGGGTAGCTCCTATAATTCACCCCTCCACTTT
cdr3_aa: CASSLVGLRQGSSYNSPLHF

j_call: TRBJ2-3
v_call: TRBV7-3
d_call: TRBD2
clone_size: .
cdr3_nt: TGTGCCAGCAGCACGACTAGCGGGGGACTGTTAGATACGCAGTATTTT
cdr3_aa: CASSTTSGGLLDTQYF

j_call: TRBJ2-1
v_call: TRBV7-9
d_call: TRBD2
clone_size: .
cdr3_nt: TGTGCCAGCAGCTCCGACACCCCGACTAGCGGGGCTTACAATGAGCAGTTCTTC
cdr3_aa: CASSSDTPTSGAYNEQFF

j_call: TRBJ1-5
v_call: TRBV27
d_call: .
clone_size: .
cdr3_nt: TGTGCCAGCAGTCCCAGTTGGAATCAGCCCCAGCATTTT
cdr3_aa: CASSPSWNQPQHF

j_call: TRBJ2-3
v_call: TRBV9
d_call: .
clone_size: .
cdr3_nt: TGTGCCAGCAGCGTAGACCCGGGGGTGAAGTCGGATACGCAGTATTTT
cdr3_aa: CASSVDPGVKSDTQYF

j_call: TRBJ2-1
v_call: TRBV4-1
d_call: TRBD2
clone_size: .
cdr3_nt: TGCGCCAGCAGATTGGCGGGAGGGAGGAATGAGCAGTTCTTC
cdr3_aa: CASRLAGGRNEQFF

j_call: TRBJ1-1
v_call: TRBV2
d_call: .
clone_size: .
cdr3_nt: TGTGCCAGCAGTGGACGGGGGAACACTGAAGCTTTCTTT
cdr3_aa: CASSGRGNTEAFF

j_call: TRBJ1-2
v_call: TRBV6-5
d_call: .
clone_size: .
cdr3_nt: TGTGCCAGCGGCAGGAACTATGGCTACACCTTC
cdr3_aa: CASGRNYGYTF

j_call: TRBJ1-2
v_call: TRBV27
d_call: .
clone_size: .
cdr3_nt: TGTGCCAGCAGTTCCCTCCCGGGGTATGGCTACACCTTC
cdr3_aa: CASSSLPGYGYTF

j_call: TRBJ2-7
v_call: TRBV11-2
d_call: TRBD2
clone_size: .
cdr3_nt: TGTGCCAGCAGCCCCCTAATGGTAGCGGGAAACCACGAGCAGTACTTC
cdr3_aa: CASSPLMVAGNHEQYF

j_call: TRBJ2-3
v_call: TRBV5-1
d_call: .
clone_size: once
cdr3_nt: TGCGCCAGCAGCTTATTCCTCGGGGATACGCAGTATTTT
cdr3_aa: CASSLFLGDTQYF

j_call: TRBJ1-2
v_call: TRBV29-1
d_call: .
clone_size: .
cdr3_nt: TGCAGCGTTCCCGTTTCGGGACAAAGCTTCTTTCCGAACTATGGCTACACCTTC
cdr3_aa: CSVPVSGQSFFPNYGYTF

j_call: TRBJ2-3
v_call: TRBV15
d_call: .
clone_size: .
cdr3_nt: TGTGCCACCAGCAGAGATCGGGGAGTCTCAGATACGCAGTATTTT
cdr3_aa: CATSRDRGVSDTQYF

j_call: TRBJ2-1
v_call: TRBV7-9
d_call: .
clone_size: .
cdr3_nt: TGTGCCAGCAGCGGCCTCTCTAGCTATGAGCAGTTCTTC
cdr3_aa: CASSGLSSYEQFF

j_call: TRBJ2-6
v_call: TRBV2
d_call: TRBD1
clone_size: .
cdr3_nt: TGTGCCACCTTTTCGGGCAGGGGGAAGTCTGGGGCCAACGTCCTGACTTTC
cdr3_aa: CATFSGRGKSGANVLTF

j_call: TRBJ2-7
v_call: TRBV5-4
d_call: .
clone_size: .
cdr3_nt: TGTGCCAGCAGCTCCGACAGACTCGAGCAGTACTTC
cdr3_aa: CASSSDRLEQYF

j_call: TRBJ2-1
v_call: TRBV6-6
d_call: TRBD2
clone_size: .
cdr3_nt: TGTGCCAGCACCCTTAGCGGGAGCCCGTACAATGAGCAGTTCTTC
cdr3_aa: CASTLSGSPYNEQFF

j_call: TRBJ2-6
v_call: TRBV4-1
d_call: .
clone_size: .
cdr3_nt: TGCGCCAGCAGCCCCACCCCTAGCTCTGGGGCCAACGTCCTGACTTTC
cdr3_aa: CASSPTPSSGANVLTF

j_call: TRBJ2-2
v_call: TRBV5-6
d_call: TRBD1
clone_size: .
cdr3_nt: TGTGCCAGCAGCGCGAGGACAGGGGAGACCGGGGAGCTGTTTTTT
cdr3_aa: CASSARTGETGELFF

j_call: TRBJ2-7
v_call: TRBV5-1
d_call: TRBD1
clone_size: .
cdr3_nt: TGCGCCAGCAGCGGGGGACAGGGTCCCTACGAGCAGTACTTC
cdr3_aa: CASSGGQGPYEQYF

j_call: TRBJ2-7
v_call: TRBV28
d_call: .
clone_size: .
cdr3_nt: TGTGCCAGCAGTTTATCGGCCAGGCGAGCAGAGCAGTACTTC
cdr3_aa: CASSLSARRAEQYF

j_call: TRBJ1-3
v_call: TRBV28
d_call: .
clone_size: once
cdr3_nt: TGTGCCAGCAGTTTCGGGAGCAGGGAACCCATATATTTT
cdr3_aa: CASSFGSREPIYF

j_call: TRBJ1-2
v_call: TRBV5-6
d_call: .
clone_size: .
cdr3_nt: TGTGCCAGCAGCTTGGGCTTCCTGGAGGAATGGCCGTATGGCTACACCTTC
cdr3_aa: CASSLGFLEEWPYGYTF

j_call: TRBJ2-7
v_call: TRBV27
d_call: TRBD1
clone_size: .
cdr3_nt: TGTGCCAGCAGTTCGCAGGGGGCGTCCTACGAGCAGTACTTC
cdr3_aa: CASSSQGASYEQYF

j_call: TRBJ1-1
v_call: TRBV29-1
d_call: .
clone_size: .
cdr3_nt: TGCAGCGCTTCAGGGTTTGTAAGGACTGAAGCTTTCTTT
cdr3_aa: CSASGFVRTEAFF

j_call: TRBJ2-1
v_call: TRBV6-4
d_call: .
clone_size: .
cdr3_nt: TGTGCCAGCAGTGAATCCGCGGGTTCCTACAATGAGCAGTTCTTC
cdr3_aa: CASSESAGSYNEQFF

j_call: TRBJ2-1
v_call: TRBV7-6
d_call: .
clone_size: once
cdr3_nt: TGTGCCAGCACCCGTGGGGGGAGTACCAATGAGCAGTTCTTC
cdr3_aa: CASTRGGSTNEQFF

j_call: TRBJ1-5
v_call: TRBV7-9
d_call: .
clone_size: .
cdr3_nt: TGTGCCAGCAGCCGAGTGGATCAGCCCCAGCATTTT
cdr3_aa: CASSRVDQPQHF

j_call: TRBJ1-2
v_call: TRBV28
d_call: .
clone_size: .
cdr3_nt: TGTGCCAGCAGAAGGGGGTTTGGCTACACCTTC
cdr3_aa: CASRRGFGYTF

j_call: TRBJ1-4
v_call: TRBV18
d_call: .
clone_size: .
cdr3_nt: TGTGCCAGCTCACCACTAAAGGGGGAAAAACTGTTTTTT
cdr3_aa: CASSPLKGEKLFF

j_call: TRBJ1-3
v_call: TRBV5-4
d_call: TRBD1
clone_size: .
cdr3_nt: TGTGCCAGCAGCTTGGGTGGGACAGGTTCTGGAAACACCATATATTTT
cdr3_aa: CASSLGGTGSGNTIYF

j_call: TRBJ2-7
v_call: TRBV4-2
d_call: TRBD1
clone_size: .
cdr3_nt: TGTGCCAGCAGCCAATCGGGGACAGGGGTCTACGAGCAGTACTTC
cdr3_aa: CASSQSGTGVYEQYF

j_call: TRBJ2-5
v_call: TRBV11-2
d_call: .
clone_size: .
cdr3_nt: TGTGCCAGCAGCCCTAGAGGTTCCGGAGAAGAGTACTTC
cdr3_aa: CASSPRGSGEEYF

j_call: TRBJ2-5
v_call: TRBV29-1
d_call: TRBD2
clone_size: .
cdr3_nt: TGCAGCGCTGAAGCGGGAGTCGGGAAAGAGACCCAGTACTTC
cdr3_aa: CSAEAGVGKETQYF

j_call: TRBJ2-7
v_call: TRBV6-6
d_call: .
clone_size: once
cdr3_nt: TGTGCCAGCAGTTACTCCGAAGGCGGGCAGTACTTC
cdr3_aa: CASSYSEGGQYF

j_call: TRBJ2-2
v_call: TRBV29-1
d_call: .
clone_size: .
cdr3_nt: TGCAGCGTTGGAGACTCCGGGGAGCTGTTTTTT
cdr3_aa: CSVGDSGELFF

j_call: TRBJ1-1
v_call: TRBV6-1
d_call: .
clone_size: .
cdr3_nt: TGTGCCAGCAGTGTCTTTGAACAGAACACTGAAGCTTTCTTT
cdr3_aa: CASSVFEQNTEAFF

j_call: TRBJ1-1
v_call: TRBV7-9
d_call: TRBD1
clone_size: few
cdr3_nt: TGTGCCAGCAGAGGAGGCCAGGGGGCCAACACTGAAGCTTTCTTT
cdr3_aa: CASRGGQGANTEAFF

j_call: TRBJ2-2
v_call: TRBV5-1
d_call: TRBD1
clone_size: few
cdr3_nt: TGCGCCAGCAGCGGACAGGGCGCGAACACCGGGGAGCTGTTTTTT
cdr3_aa: CASSGQGANTGELFF

j_call: TRBJ2-2
v_call: TRBV7-3
d_call: TRBD2
clone_size: once
cdr3_nt: TGTGCCAGCAGCTCTAGCGGGAGGGGAGCGGGGGAGCTGTTTTTT
cdr3_aa: CASSSSGRGAGELFF

j_call: TRBJ1-5
v_call: TRBV27
d_call: .
clone_size: .
cdr3_nt: TGTGCCACGGGGGGGAGTGCGAGCAATCAGCCCCAGCATTTT
cdr3_aa: CATGGSASNQPQHF

j_call: TRBJ2-3
v_call: TRBV10-3
d_call: .
clone_size: .
cdr3_nt: TGTGCCATCAGTGACCCCCTAGGAGCTATCATGAGCACAGATACGCAGTATTTT
cdr3_aa: CAISDPLGAIMSTDTQYF

j_call: TRBJ2-1
v_call: TRBV5-1
d_call: .
clone_size: .
cdr3_nt: TGCGCCAGCAGAGCCCCTTCTACCAATGAGCAGTTCTTC
cdr3_aa: CASRAPSTNEQFF